This T cell receptor beta chain was sequenced in a study of blood T cell repertoires in COVID-19. As handled by the study authors: Estimates of nucleated cell counts were drawn from the amplification of reference gene primers. The protocol was immunoSEQ multiplex PCR, while the TCRdb copy is restricted to in-frame clones and leaves out a portion. That table is the source of V, J and clone size, and D and trimming were worked out from the DNA. The table includes about 280,000 clones, around 88% detected once. Clinical history reported by participants formed the basis on which cohorts were assigned. Resolution of symptoms, clearance, or two negative PCRs was present in recovered Cohort 3 donors. The CDR3 is 12 amino acids. Per germline, CDR1 SNHLY and CDR2 FYNNEI. Trimming cost V 6 bases and J 8 bases; bases outside gene matches: 2.

This chain uses TRBV2 with TRBJ1-3; TRBD1 matches 9 bases. This clonotype was obtained from a woman between 35 and 50 years old who had recovered from COVID-19. What was sequenced was PBMCs or T cells enriched from blood (not recorded which). The CDR3 reads CASRQGADTIYF. The DNA of the CDR3 is TGTGCCAGCAGACAGGGGGCTGACACCATATATTTT.